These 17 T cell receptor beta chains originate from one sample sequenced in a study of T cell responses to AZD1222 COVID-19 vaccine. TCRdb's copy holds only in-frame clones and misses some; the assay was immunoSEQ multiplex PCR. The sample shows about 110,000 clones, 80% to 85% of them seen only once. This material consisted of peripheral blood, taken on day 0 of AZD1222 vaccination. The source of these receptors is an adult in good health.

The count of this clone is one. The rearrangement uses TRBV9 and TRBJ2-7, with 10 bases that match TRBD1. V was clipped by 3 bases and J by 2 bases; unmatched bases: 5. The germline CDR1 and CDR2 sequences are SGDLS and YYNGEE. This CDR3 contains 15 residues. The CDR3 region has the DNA TGTGCCAGCAGCGCCGGGACAGGGGAGACCTACGAGCAGTACTTC. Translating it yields CASSAGTGETYEQYF. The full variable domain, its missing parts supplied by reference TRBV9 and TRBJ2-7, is DSGVTQTPKHLITATGQRVTLRCSPRSGDLSVYWYQQSLDQGLQFLIQYYNGEERAKGNILERFSAQQFPDLHSELNLSSLELGDSALYFCASSAGTGETYEQYFGPGTRLTVT.

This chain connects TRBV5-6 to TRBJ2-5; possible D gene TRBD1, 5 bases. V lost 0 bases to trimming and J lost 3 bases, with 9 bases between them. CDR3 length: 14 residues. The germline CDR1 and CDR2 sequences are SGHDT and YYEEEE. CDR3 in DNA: TGTGCCAGCAGCTTGGACGTAGGGGAAGAGACCCAGTACTTC. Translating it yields CASSLDVGEETQYF.

CDR3 DNA: TGTGCCAGCAGCCGAATATGGGGTAATGAGCAGTTCTTC. Protein product: CASSRIWGNEQFF. The gene calls are TRBV27 and TRBJ2-1; D not certain. The CDR3 totals 13 residues. The V and J ends lost 6 bases and 7 bases respectively, with 13 bases between them. The germline CDR1 and CDR2 sequences are MNHEY and SMNVEV (reference sequence).

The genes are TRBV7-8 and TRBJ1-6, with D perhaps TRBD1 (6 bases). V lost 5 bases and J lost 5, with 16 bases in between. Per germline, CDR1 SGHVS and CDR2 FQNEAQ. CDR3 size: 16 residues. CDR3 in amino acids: CASSKSLRGNNSPLHF. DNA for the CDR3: TGTGCCAGCAGCAAGTCCTTAAGGGGGAATAATTCACCCCTCCACTTT.

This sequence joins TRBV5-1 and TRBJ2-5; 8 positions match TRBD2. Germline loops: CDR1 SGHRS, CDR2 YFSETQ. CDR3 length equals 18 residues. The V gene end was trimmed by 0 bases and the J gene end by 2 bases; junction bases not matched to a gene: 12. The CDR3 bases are TGCGCCAGCAGCTTGGGCCTCCAGTCAGCGGGAGTACAAGAGACCCAGTACTTC. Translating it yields CASSLGLQSAGVQETQYF.

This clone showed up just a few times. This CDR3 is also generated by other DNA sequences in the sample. CDR3 in DNA: TGTGCCAGCAGTGAGAGACAGGTCTATGGCTACACCTTC. Its translation is CASSERQVYGYTF. J is TRBJ1-2 and V is TRBV2; possibly TRBD1 for D (6 bases). In germline, CDR1 is SNHLY, CDR2 FYNNEI. The CDR3 contains 13 residues. V lost 3 bases, J lost 4 bases, and 9 bases lay in between.

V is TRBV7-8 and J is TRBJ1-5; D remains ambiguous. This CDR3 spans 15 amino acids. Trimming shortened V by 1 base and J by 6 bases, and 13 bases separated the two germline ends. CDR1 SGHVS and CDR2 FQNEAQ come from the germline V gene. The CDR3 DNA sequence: TGTGCCAGCAGCTTAGATCGGGGATGGACTCAGCCCCAGCATTTT. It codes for CASSLDRGWTQPQHF.

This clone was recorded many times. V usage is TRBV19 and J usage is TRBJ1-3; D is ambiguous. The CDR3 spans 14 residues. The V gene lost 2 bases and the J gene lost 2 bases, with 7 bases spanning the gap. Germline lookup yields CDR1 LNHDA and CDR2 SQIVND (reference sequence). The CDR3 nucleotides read TGTGCCAGTAGTATACTTTCCGCTGGAAACACCATATATTTT. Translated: CASSILSAGNTIYF.

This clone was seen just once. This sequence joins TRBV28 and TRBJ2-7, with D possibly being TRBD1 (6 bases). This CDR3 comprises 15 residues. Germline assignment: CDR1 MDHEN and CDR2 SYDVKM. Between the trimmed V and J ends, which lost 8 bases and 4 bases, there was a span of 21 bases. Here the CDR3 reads CASVLGRGISYEQYF. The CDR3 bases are TGTGCCAGCGTCTTAGGCAGGGGTATATCGTACGAGCAGTACTTC. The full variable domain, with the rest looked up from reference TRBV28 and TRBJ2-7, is DVKVTQSSRYLVKRTGEKVFLECVQDMDHENMFWYRQDPGLGLRLIYFSYDVKMKEKGDIPEGYSVSREKKERFSLILESASTNQTSMYLCASVLGRGISYEQYFGPGTRLTVT.

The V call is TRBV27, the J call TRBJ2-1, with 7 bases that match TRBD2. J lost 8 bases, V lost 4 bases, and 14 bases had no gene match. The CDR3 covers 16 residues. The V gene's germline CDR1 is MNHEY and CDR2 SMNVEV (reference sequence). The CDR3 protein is CASSSLGGRGLDEQFF. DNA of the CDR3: TGTGCCAGCAGTTCCCTGGGGGGGAGAGGTCTCGATGAGCAGTTCTTC.

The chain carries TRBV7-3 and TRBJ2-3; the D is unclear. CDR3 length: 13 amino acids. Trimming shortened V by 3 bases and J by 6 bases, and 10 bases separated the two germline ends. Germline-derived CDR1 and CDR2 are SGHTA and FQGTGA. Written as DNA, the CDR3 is TGTGCCAGCAGCTTTACGCCCCTGGATACGCAGTATTTT. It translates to CASSFTPLDTQYF.

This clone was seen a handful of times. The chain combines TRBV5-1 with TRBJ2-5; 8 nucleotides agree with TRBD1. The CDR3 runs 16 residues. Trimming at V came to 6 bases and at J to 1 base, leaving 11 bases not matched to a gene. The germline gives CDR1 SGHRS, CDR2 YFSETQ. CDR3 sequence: CASTAGTGGSQETQYF. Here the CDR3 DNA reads TGCGCCAGCACCGCAGGAACAGGGGGGTCCCAAGAGACCCAGTACTTC.

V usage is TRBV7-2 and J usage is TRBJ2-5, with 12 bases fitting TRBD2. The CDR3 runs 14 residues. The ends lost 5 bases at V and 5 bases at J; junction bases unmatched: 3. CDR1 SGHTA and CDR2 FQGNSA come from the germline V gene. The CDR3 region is CASSPGLAGETQYF. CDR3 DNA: TGTGCCAGCAGCCCGGGACTAGCGGGTGAGACCCAGTACTTC.

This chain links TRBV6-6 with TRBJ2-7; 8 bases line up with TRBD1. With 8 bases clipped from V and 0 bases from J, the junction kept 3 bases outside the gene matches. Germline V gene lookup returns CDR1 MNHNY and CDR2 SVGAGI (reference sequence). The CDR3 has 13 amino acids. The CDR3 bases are TGTGCCAGCTCGGACAGGGACTCCTACGAGCAGTACTTC. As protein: CASSDRDSYEQYF.

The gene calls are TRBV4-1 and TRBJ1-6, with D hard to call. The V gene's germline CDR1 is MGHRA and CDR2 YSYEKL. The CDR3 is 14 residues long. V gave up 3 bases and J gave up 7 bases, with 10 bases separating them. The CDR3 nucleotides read TGCGCCAGCAGCCACCTCTGGAAAAATTCACCCCTCCACTTT. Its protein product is CASSHLWKNSPLHF.

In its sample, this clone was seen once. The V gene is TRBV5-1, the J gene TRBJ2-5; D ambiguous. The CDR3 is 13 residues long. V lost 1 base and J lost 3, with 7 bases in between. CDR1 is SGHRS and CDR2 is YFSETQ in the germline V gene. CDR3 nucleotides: TGCGCCAGCAGCTTGTCCCGGAAAGAGACCCAGTACTTC. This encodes CASSLSRKETQYF.

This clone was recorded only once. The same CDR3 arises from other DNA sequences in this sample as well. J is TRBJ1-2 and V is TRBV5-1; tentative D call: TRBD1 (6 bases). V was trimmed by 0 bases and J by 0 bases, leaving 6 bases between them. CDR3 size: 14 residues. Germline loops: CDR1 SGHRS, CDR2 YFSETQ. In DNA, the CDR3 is TGCGCCAGCAGCTTGGGGACAGCTAACTATGGCTACACCTTC. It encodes CASSLGTANYGYTF.